This T cell receptor beta chain was identified during a study of glioma-infiltrating T cells. Findings of the study overall: Non-neoplastic patients had below-expected tissue-blood divergence, while all gliomas exceeded expectation. Only very few CDR3 sequences appeared in both tissue and blood.

Amplification of TCR alpha and beta CDR3 regions from RNA used iRepertoire nested multiplex PCR. Input was roughly 85-450 ng of tissue mRNA or PBMC total RNA. TCRdb itself ran the multiplex PCR reads through MiXCR, one entry per CDR3 protein. The repertoire has 150,000 or so distinct CDR3 sequences, about 39% of them found once; the top ten carry around 18%. V trimming: 5 bases; J trimming: 0 bases; junction bases outside the gene matches: 8. The CDR3 extends over 16 amino acids. CDR1 is MNHEY and CDR2 is SMNVEV in the germline V gene (reference sequence). This clonotype was detected only a few times. Its cognate antigen is unknown.

This clonotype originated in a human donor with low-grade glioma or glioblastoma, undergoing nonglioma brain surgery, or in good health (not recorded which). The chain carries TRBV27 and TRBJ2-7; TRBD2 matches at 9 bases. The sample taken for sequencing was glioma tissue, nonneoplastic brain tissue, or PBMCs (not recorded which). The CDR3 DNA follows: TGTGCCAGCAGTCCCCTCTCTAGCGGGGCCTCCTACGAGCAGTACTTC. Amino acid sequence: CASSPLSSGASYEQYF.